The 11 T cell receptor beta chains below were found in one sample sequenced in a study of T cells in narcolepsy. The protocol was immunoSEQ multiplex PCR, while the TCRdb copy is restricted to in-frame clones and leaves out a portion. Altogether tens of thousands of clones are present, over 65% being singletons, with the ten largest covering approximately 0.98%. The material sequenced was memory (CD45RA-) CD4+ T cells from blood. Every receptor here comes from a human donor in good health.

The gene calls are TRBV7-6 and TRBJ1-1; 7 positions match TRBD1. The germline V gene encodes CDR1 SGHVS and CDR2 FNYEAQ. V lost 5 bases and J lost 5; bases outside the gene matches: 11. The CDR3 loop spans 15 amino acids. Here the CDR3 reads CASSALTRGRTEAFF. The CDR3 bases are TGTGCCAGCAGCGCCTTAACGAGGGGGCGGACTGAAGCTTTCTTT.

The chain joins TRBV7-6 to TRBJ2-5; TRBD2 is a possible D gene (5 bases). Gene TRBJ2-7 matches the end of the DNA better, so the J call may be wrong. CDR3 length: 13 residues. The V gene's germline CDR1 is SGHVS and CDR2 FNYEAQ. The CDR3 DNA reads as TGTGCCAGCAGCTTAGGGACTTACTACGAGCAGTACTTC. As protein: CASSLGTYYEQYF.

CDR3 loop: CATRKESGVLDTQYF. The CDR3, as DNA: TGTGCCACCAGAAAGGAGAGCGGGGTTTTAGATACGCAGTATTTT. This chain connects TRBV15 to TRBJ2-3; 7 bases fit TRBD2. V lost 6 bases and J lost 5; bases outside the gene matches: 11. The CDR3 has 15 amino acids. Germline-derived CDR1 and CDR2 are LNHNV and YYDKDF (reference sequence).

CDR3 DNA sequence: TGCGCCAGCAGCTTGGTAGGGACTAGCGGATACAATGAGCAGTTCTTC. It is translated as CASSLVGTSGYNEQFF. V usage is TRBV5-1 and J usage is TRBJ2-1; 11 bases are shared with TRBD2. Losses at the gene ends were 0 bases for V and 4 bases for J; bases not matched to a gene: 3. This CDR3 region has 16 residues. Germline values: CDR1 SGHRS, CDR2 YFSETQ.

This clone was seen only a few times. The chain uses TRBV6-1 and TRBJ1-5, with TRBD1 identical over 9 bases. Germline V gene data show CDR1 as MNHNS and CDR2 as SASEGT. The CDR3 has 15 residues. The junction had 1 base not matched to a gene; V was cut back by 4 bases and J by 0 bases. As DNA, the CDR3 is TGTGCCAGCAGTGTACAGGGGGCTAGCAATCAGCCCCAGCATTTT. Translated, it gives CASSVQGASNQPQHF.

In this sample, this clone turned up once. The gene calls are TRBV6-5 and TRBJ2-5; 7 bases map to TRBD1. The junction had 8 bases not matched to a gene; V was cut back by 5 bases and J by 2 bases. This CDR3 has 15 amino acids. Germline V gene data show CDR1 as MNHEY and CDR2 as SVGAGI. Here the CDR3 DNA reads TGTGCCAGCAGTCCTTCCGGGACAGAACAAGAGACCCAGTACTTC. Protein product: CASSPSGTEQETQYF.

J is TRBJ2-6 and V is TRBV5-4, with D perhaps matching TRBD1 (9 bases). The V end was cut by 6 bases, the J end by 0 bases, with 25 bases between. CDR1 and CDR2 from the germline V gene are SGHNT and YYREEE (reference sequence). The CDR3 has 20 amino acids. In nucleotides, the CDR3 is TGTGCCAGCACCCGGGAGGGGGGAGGACAGGGGCCCTCTGGGGCCAACGTCCTGACTTTC. Amino acids: CASTREGGGQGPSGANVLTF.

This clone showed up just once. The gene calls are TRBV2 and TRBJ1-5, with 7 bases matching TRBD1. V trimming: 6 bases; J trimming: 7 bases; junction bases outside the gene matches: 18. The germline V gene encodes CDR1 SNHLY and CDR2 FYNNEI. The CDR3 loop spans 17 amino acids. CDR3 in DNA: TGTGCCAGCAGCAACGCCCTGGGGAGGGGGACAGTCCAGCCCCAGCATTTT. Its protein is CASSNALGRGTVQPQHF.

This clone was seen a few times. This chain joins TRBV4-1 and TRBJ1-6; unclear D gene. The V and J ends lost 3 bases and 7 bases respectively, with 13 bases between them. The CDR3 is 15 amino acids. The V gene's germline CDR1 is MGHRA and CDR2 YSYEKL. CDR3 loop: CASSHNREPNSPLHF. The CDR3 DNA reads as TGCGCCAGCAGCCACAACCGGGAACCGAATTCACCCCTCCACTTT.

The genes are TRBV4-1 and TRBJ1-5; D might be TRBD1 (5 bases). Looked up from germline, CDR1 is MGHRA and CDR2 is YSYEKL. The CDR3 is made up of 17 amino acids. V lost 1 base to trimming and J lost 1 base, with 14 bases between them. The CDR3 DNA sequence: TGCGCCAGCAGCCAAGTCCCCGGGGAGGGGAGCAATCAGCCCCAGCATTTT. Its protein product is CASSQVPGEGSNQPQHF.

The chain has TRBV30 and TRBJ2-7; the match to TRBD1 covers 7 bases. V shed 4 bases, J shed 2 bases, and the junction held 5 bases outside the gene matches. This CDR3 is built from 13 residues. Germline CDR1 GTSNPN, CDR2 SVGIG (reference sequence). This CDR3 reads CAWTQTGTYEQYF. The CDR3, as DNA: TGTGCCTGGACTCAGACAGGGACCTACGAGCAGTACTTC.